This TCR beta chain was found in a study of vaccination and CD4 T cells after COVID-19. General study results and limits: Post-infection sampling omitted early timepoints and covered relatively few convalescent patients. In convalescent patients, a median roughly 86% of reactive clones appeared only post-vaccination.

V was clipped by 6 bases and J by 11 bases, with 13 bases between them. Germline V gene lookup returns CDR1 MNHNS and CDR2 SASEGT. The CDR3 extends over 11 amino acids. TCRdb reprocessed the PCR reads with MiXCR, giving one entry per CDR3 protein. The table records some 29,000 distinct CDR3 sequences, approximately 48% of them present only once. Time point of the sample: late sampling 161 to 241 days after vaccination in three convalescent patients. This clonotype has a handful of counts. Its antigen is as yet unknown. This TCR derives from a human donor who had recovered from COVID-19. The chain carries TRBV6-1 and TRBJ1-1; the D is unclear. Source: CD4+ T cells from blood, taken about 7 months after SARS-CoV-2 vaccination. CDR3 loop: CASSLSLGAFF. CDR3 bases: TGTGCCAGCAGCCTCTCTCTCGGGGCTTTCTTT.